The T cell receptor beta chain described here comes from a study of T-cell memory formation after mild COVID-19. Points from the study as a whole: Nothing showed for sure that second-wave clones peaking on day 37 were SARS-CoV-2 specific. CM and EM subsets held most contracting CD4+ clones; EMRA held CD8+ ones. Within pre-infection memory, some responding clones were found, suggesting cross-reactive memory joined.

This clonotype was recorded a few times. The antigen remains unidentified. The TCR alpha and TCR beta cDNA libraries, bearing sample barcodes and UMIs, were generated by 5'RACE using constant-segment primers. From the 5' RACE reads, TCRdb called clonotypes with MiXCR, one entry per CDR3 protein. This sample has under 650,000 distinct CDR3 sequences; 18% occur once, and the top ten carry about 12%. Trimming pared 3 bases from V and 6 bases from J, leaving 14 bases between. Germline V gene sequence: CDR1 SGHTA, CDR2 FQGNSA. The CDR3 extends over 14 amino acids. V is TRBV7-2 and J is TRBJ1-1, with a possible D match to TRBD1 (6 bases). The sample was PBMCs or a T cell subset sorted from them (not recorded which). The origin of this receptor is an adult woman who had mild COVID-19 (a few samples of this study predate the infection). Cell type and time point are not known. The CDR3 DNA is TGTGCCAGCAGCTTGGGGGGGGGCTGGGCTGAAGCTTTCTTT. Protein: CASSLGGGWAEAFF. Looking up the rest from reference TRBV7-2 and TRBJ1-1 gives the full variable domain: GAGVSQSPSNKVTEKGKDVELRCDPISGHTALYWYRQSLGQGLEFLIYFQGNSAPDKSGLPSDRFSAERTGGSVSTLTIQRTQQEDSAVYLCASSLGGGWAEAFFGQGTRLTVV.